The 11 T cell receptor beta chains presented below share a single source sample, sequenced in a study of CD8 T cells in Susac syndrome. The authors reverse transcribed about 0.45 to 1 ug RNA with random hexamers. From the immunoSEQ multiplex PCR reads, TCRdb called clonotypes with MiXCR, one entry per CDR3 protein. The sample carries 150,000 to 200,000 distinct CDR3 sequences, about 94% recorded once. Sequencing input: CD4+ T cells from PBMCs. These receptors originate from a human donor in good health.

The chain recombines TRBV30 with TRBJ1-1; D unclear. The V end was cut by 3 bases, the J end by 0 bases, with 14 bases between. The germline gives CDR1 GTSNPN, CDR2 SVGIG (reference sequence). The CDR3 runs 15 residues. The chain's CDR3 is CAWSSPGGMNTEAFF. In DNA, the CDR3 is TGTGCCTGGAGCTCCCCCGGCGGTATGAACACTGAAGCTTTCTTT.

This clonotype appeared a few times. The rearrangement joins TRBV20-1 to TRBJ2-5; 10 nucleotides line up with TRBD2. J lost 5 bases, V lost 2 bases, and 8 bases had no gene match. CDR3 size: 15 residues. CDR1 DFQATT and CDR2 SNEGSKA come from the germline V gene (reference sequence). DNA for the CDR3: TGCAGTGCTAGAACGGGGCTAGCGGGAGTGGAGACCCAGTACTTC. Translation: CSARTGLAGVETQYF.

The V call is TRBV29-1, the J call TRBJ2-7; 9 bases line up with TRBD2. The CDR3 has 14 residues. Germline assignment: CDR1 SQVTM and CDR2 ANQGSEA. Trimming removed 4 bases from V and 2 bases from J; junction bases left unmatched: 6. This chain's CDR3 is CSVAPGLAAYEQYF. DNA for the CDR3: TGCAGCGTTGCTCCGGGACTAGCAGCCTACGAGCAGTACTTC.

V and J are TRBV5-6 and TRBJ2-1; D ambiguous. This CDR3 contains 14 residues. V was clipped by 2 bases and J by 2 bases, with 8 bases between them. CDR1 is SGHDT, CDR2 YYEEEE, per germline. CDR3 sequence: CASSLHQTYNEQFF. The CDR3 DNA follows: TGTGCCAGCAGCTTACATCAGACCTACAATGAGCAGTTCTTC.

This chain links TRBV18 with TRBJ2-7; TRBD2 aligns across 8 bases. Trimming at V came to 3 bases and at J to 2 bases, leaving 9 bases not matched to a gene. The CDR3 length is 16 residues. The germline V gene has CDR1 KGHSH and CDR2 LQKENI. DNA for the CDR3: TGTGCCAGCTCACCCGGGGCGGGAGGACAAGCCTACGAGCAGTACTTC. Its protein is CASSPGAGGQAYEQYF. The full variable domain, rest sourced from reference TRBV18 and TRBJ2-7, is NAGVMQNPRHLVRRRGQEARLRCSPMKGHSHVYWYRQLPEEGLKFMVYLQKENIIDESGMPKERFSAEFPKEGPSILRIQQVVRGDSAAYFCASSPGAGGQAYEQYFGPGTRLTVT.

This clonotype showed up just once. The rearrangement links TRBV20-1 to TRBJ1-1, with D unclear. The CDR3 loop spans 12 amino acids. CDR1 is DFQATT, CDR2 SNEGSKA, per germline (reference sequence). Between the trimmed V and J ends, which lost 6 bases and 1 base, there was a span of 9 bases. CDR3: CSAPDGNTEAFF. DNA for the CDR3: TGCAGTGCACCGGACGGGAACACTGAAGCTTTCTTT.

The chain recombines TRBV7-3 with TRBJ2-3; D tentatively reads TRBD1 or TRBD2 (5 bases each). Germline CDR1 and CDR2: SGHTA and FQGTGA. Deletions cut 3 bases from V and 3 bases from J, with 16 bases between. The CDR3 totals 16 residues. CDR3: CASSFNTGAHTDTQYF. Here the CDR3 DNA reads TGTGCCAGCAGCTTTAATACCGGGGCACATACAGATACGCAGTATTTT.

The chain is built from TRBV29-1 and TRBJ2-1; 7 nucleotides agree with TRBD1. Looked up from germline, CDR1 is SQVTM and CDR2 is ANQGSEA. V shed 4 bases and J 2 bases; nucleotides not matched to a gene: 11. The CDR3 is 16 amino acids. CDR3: CSVGARSQGAYNEQFF. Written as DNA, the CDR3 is TGCAGCGTTGGGGCTCGTAGCCAGGGGGCCTACAATGAGCAGTTCTTC.

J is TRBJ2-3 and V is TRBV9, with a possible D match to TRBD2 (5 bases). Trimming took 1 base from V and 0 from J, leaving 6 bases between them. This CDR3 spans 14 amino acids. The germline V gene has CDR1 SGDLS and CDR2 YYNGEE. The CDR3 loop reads CASSVRGSTDTQYF. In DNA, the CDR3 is TGTGCCAGCAGCGTACGGGGTAGCACAGATACGCAGTATTTT.

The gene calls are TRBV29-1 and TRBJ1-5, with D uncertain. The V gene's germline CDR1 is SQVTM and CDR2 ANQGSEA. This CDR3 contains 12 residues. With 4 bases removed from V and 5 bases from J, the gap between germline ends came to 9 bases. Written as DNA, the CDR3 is TGCAGCGTTGGTAATCTGGATCAGCCCCAGCATTTT. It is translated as CSVGNLDQPQHF.

The CDR3 bases are TGTGCCAGCAGTCAACAGGGGGCTTTTCAGCCCCAGCATTTT. Its protein product is CASSQQGAFQPQHF. The chain has TRBV2 and TRBJ1-5; 9 bases fit TRBD1. The CDR3 contains 14 residues. Looked up from germline, CDR1 is SNHLY and CDR2 is FYNNEI. V trimming: 5 bases; J trimming: 6 bases; junction bases outside the gene matches: 5.